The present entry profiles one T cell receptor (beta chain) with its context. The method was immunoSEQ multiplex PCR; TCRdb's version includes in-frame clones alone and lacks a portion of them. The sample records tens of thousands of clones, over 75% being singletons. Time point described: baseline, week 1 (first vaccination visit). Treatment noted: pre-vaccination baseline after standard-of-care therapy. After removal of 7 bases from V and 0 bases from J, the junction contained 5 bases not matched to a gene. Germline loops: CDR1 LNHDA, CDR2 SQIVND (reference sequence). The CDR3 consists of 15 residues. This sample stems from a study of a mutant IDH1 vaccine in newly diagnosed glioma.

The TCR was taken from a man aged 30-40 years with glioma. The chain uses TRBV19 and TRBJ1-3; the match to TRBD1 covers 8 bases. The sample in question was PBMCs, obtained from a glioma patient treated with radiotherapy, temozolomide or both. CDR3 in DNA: TGTGCCAGTATCCCGGACAGGGACTCTGGAAACACCATATATTTT. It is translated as CASIPDRDSGNTIYF. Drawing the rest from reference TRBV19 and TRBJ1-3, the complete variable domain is DGGITQSPKYLFRKEGQNVTLSCEQNLNHDAMYWYRQDPGQGLRLIYYSQIVNDFQKGDIAEGYSVSREKKESFPLTVTSAQKNPTAFYLCASIPDRDSGNTIYFGEGSWLTVV.